The 5 T cell receptor beta chains reported below all come from one sample, sequenced in a study of shared clonotypes between healthy human individuals. Naive CD8 cells lacked CD45RO and underwent positive selection for CCR7, leaving out terminally differentiated effector memory CD45RA+ cells. Using immunoSEQ multiplex PCR, the repertoire was profiled, and TCRdb retains in-frame clones only, with some absent. The sample includes about 700,000 clones, 92% of them seen just once. The sample was naive CD8+ T cells sorted from blood. Receptors were obtained from a man aged 25 to 40 in good health.

This chain joins TRBV10-1 and TRBJ2-1; 8 bases agree with TRBD1. V dropped 1 base and J dropped 6; count of bases not matched to a gene: 14. CDR1 is WNHNN and CDR2 is SYGVQD in the germline V gene (reference sequence). This CDR3 comprises 18 residues. The CDR3 sequence is CASSEFLYSDRDPNEQFF. The DNA for the CDR3 is TGCGCCAGCAGTGAGTTTCTTTATTCGGACAGGGACCCCAATGAGCAGTTCTTC.

Comments on this clone: The DNA is left out, because the CDR3 cannot be placed on it with certainty; the CDR3 is given as TCRdb lists it. V and J are TRBV21-1 and TRBJ2-6; TRBD1 is the table's D call, not checked against the DNA. TRBV21-1 is noted as a pseudogene. 18 amino acids form the CDR3, both terminal residues included. The CDR3 sequence: CASSKGAPVGSGANVLTF.

The rearrangement links TRBV10-3 to TRBJ2-7; tentative D call: TRBD2 (6 bases). The CDR3 extends over 14 amino acids. Trimming took 2 bases from V and 0 from J, leaving 8 bases between them. Germline V gene lookup returns CDR1 ENHRY and CDR2 SYGVKD. The CDR3 nucleotides read TGTGCCATCAGTGAGCAGACTAGCTCCTACGAGCAGTACTTC. It encodes CAISEQTSSYEQYF.

As for this clone: Different DNA sequences within this sample yield the same CDR3. The chain employs TRBV30 and TRBJ1-5; 9 nucleotides match TRBD1. The V and J ends lost 3 bases and 6 bases, in that order; junction bases with no gene match: 6. This CDR3 is built from 14 residues. Germline CDR1 is GTSNPN and CDR2 is SVGIG (reference sequence). CDR3 residues: CAWSAGQGSQPQHF. DNA of the CDR3: TGTGCCTGGAGCGCCGGACAGGGGAGTCAGCCCCAGCATTTT.

The genes are TRBV7-6 and TRBJ2-1, with D uncertain. This CDR3 is built from 15 residues. The germline gives CDR1 SGHVS, CDR2 FNYEAQ. Between the trimmed V and J ends, which lost 8 bases and 8 bases, there was a span of 22 bases. CDR3 bases: TGTGCCAGCTCCACTCTCGCGGTCCCACGGGATGAGCAGTTCTTC. It codes for CASSTLAVPRDEQFF.